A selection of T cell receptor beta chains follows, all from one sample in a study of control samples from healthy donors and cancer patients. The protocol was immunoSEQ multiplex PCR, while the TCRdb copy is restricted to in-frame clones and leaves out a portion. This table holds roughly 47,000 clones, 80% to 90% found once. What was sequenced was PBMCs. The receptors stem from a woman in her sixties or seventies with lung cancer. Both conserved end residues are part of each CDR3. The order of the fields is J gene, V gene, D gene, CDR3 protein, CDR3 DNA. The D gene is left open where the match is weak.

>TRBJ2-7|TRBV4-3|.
CASSQGGRAYEQYF
TGCGCCAGCAGCCAAGGTGGACGGGCCTACGAGCAGTACTTC
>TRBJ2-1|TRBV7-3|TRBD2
CASSPSRREGPYNEQFF
TGTGCCAGCAGCCCCTCTCGCCGGGAGGGCCCATACAATGAGCAGTTCTTC
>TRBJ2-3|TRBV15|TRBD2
CATSRVRTSVTDTQYF
TGTGCCACCAGCAGGGTCAGGACTAGCGTCACAGATACGCAGTATTTT
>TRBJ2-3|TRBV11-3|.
CASSLEGLRADTQYF
TGTGCCAGCAGCTTAGAAGGGTTGAGGGCAGATACGCAGTATTTT
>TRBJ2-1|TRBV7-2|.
CASSLEGLATYNEQFF
TGTGCCAGCAGCTTAGAGGGGCTAGCGACCTACAATGAGCAGTTCTTC
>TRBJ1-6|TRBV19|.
CASSATGNSPLHF
TGTGCCAGTAGTGCCACAGGGAATTCACCCCTCCACTTT
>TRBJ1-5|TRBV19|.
CASSIDMDPYQPQHF
TGTGCCAGTAGTATAGATATGGACCCTTATCAGCCCCAGCATTTT
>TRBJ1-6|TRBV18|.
CASSVGNSPLHF
TGTGCCAGCTCCGTGGGGAATTCACCCCTCCACTTT
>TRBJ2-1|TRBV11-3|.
CASSLEHVQGNEQFF
TGTGCCAGCAGCTTAGAACATGTACAGGGCAATGAGCAGTTCTTC
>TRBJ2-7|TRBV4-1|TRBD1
CASSWDRPPYEQYF
TGCGCCAGCAGCTGGGACAGGCCGCCCTACGAGCAGTACTTC
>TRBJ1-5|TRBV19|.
CASSIDGESPQHF
TGTGCCAGTAGTATAGATGGGGAATCGCCCCAGCATTTT
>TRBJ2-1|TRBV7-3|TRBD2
CASSTGLAGGTGNEQFF
TGTGCCAGCAGCACCGGACTAGCGGGAGGTACGGGCAATGAGCAGTTCTTC
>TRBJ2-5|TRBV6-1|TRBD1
CASSGRDSLLDIQETQYF
TGTGCCAGCAGTGGCCGGGACAGTCTCCTCGATATTCAAGAGACCCAGTACTTC
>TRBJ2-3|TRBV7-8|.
CASSLTDTQYF
TGTGCCAGCAGCCTCACAGATACGCAGTATTTT
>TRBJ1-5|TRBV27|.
CASSYGGNQPQHF
TGTGCCAGCAGTTATGGTGGCAATCAGCCCCAGCATTTT